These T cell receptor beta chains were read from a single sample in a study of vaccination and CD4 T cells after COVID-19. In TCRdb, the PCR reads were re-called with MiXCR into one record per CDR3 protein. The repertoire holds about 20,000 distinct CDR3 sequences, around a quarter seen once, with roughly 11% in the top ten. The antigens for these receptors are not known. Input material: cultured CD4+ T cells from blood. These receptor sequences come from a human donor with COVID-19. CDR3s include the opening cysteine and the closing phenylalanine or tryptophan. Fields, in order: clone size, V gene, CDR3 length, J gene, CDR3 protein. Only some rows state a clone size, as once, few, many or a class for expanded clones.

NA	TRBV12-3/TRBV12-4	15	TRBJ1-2	CASSPGTPSNYGYTF
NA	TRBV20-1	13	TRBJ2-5	CSAPEWGQETQYF
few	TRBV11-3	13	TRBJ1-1	CASSLAWGTEAFF
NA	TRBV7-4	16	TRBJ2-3	CASDPAGGVSTDTQYF
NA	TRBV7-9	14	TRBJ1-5	CASSLEGSNQPQHF
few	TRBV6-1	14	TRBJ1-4	CASITGGGNEKLFF
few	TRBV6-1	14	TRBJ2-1	CASRRQGISDEQFF
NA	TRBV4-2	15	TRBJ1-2	CASSQDGDEAYGYTF
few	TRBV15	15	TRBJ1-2	CATSRRQGRDYGYTF
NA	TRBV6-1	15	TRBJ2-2	CASAAGPTNTGELFF
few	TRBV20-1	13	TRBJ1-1	CSARSTVNTEAFF
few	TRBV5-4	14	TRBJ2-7	CASTQGRVGDEQYF
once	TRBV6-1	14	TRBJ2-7	CASRAGTSGYEQYF
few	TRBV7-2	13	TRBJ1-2	CASSLVMNYGYTF
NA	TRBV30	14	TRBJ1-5	CAWSFEGGYQPQHF
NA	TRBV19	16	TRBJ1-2	CARIRPGTGEDYGYTF
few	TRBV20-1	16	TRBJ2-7	CSASHVTSGGTYEQYF
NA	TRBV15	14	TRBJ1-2	CATSREGGDYGCTF
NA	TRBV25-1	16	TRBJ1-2	CASSEGGQGTVYGYTF
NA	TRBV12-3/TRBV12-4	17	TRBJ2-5	CASSLRTSGGAAETQYF
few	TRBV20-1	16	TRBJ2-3	CSALTSGGAFTDTQYF
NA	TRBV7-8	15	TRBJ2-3	CASSLGQGAGDTQYF
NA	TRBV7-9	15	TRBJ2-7	CASSPPFRFGYEQYF
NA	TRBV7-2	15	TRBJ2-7	CASSPEKGSSYEQYF
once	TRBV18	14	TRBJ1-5	CASSPDKTNQPQHF
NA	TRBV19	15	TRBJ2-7	CASSTGTVLSYEQYF
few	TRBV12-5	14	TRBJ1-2	CASGWTGPSYGYTF
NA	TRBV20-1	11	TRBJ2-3	CSASTADTQYF
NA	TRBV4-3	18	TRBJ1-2	CASSQDIGTGSRNYGYTF
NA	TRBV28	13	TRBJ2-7	CASSTGAFDEQYF
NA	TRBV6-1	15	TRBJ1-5	CASRAGQSSNPPQHF
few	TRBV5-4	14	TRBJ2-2	CASSARGLAGELFF
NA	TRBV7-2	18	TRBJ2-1	CASRKVRSGGPADNEQFF
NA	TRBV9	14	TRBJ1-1	CASSVGGQNTEAFF
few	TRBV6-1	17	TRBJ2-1	CASRRALTSGGYNEQFF
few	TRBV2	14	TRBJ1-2	CASRGQLSNYGYTF
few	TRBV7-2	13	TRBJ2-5	CASSSGIQETQYF
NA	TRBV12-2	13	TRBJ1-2	CASRLLPDSGYTF
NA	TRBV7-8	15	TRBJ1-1	CASSLVGGQNTEAFF
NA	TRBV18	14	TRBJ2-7	CASSPAARVYEQYF
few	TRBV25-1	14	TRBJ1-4	CASSETGPNEKLFF
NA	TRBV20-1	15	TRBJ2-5	CSARVGGGAAETQYF
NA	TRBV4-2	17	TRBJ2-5	CASSQGSLAGTGETQYF
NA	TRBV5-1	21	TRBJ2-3	CASSLNPGSFVAGVGTDTQYF
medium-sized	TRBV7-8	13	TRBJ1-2	CASTPEPGYGYTF
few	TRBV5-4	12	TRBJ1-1	CASSQQGGEAFF
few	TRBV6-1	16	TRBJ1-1	CASRRSGRELNTEAFF